The clone carrying this TCR beta chain showed up just a few times. This sample stems from a study of T cell repertoires in cytomegalovirus infection. MiXCR, run by TCRdb on the reads, gives a single entry per CDR3 protein. The sample comprises 150,000 to 200,000 distinct CDR3 sequences, about 20% of which are singletons, and around 3.1% rests with the top ten. The CDR3 contains 15 residues. Looked up from germline, CDR1 is MDHEN and CDR2 is SYDVKM. V shed 6 bases and J 1 base; nucleotides not matched to a gene: 3. Input material: PBMCs. The chain carries TRBV28 and TRBJ2-7; TRBD2 aligns across 13 bases. The receptor's source is a human donor in good health (CMV status not recorded). Some clones in this sample may be carry-over from other donors' samples. The CDR3 sequence: CASRGTSGISYEQYF. The CDR3 nucleotides are TGTGCCAGCAGAGGGACTAGCGGGATATCCTACGAGCAGTACTTC.